The rows below give T cell receptor beta chains drawn from one sample of a study of cytomegalovirus exposure and HLA in healthy donors. The protocol was immunoSEQ multiplex PCR, while the TCRdb copy is restricted to in-frame clones and leaves out a portion. The sample gives 90,000 to 150,000 clones, 88% of which show up once; about 6% is in the top ten. Specimen: PBMCs. The receptor source for this set is a woman aged 18-29 years in good health and CMV-seropositive. CDR3s include the opening cysteine and the closing phenylalanine or tryptophan. A D gene is named only where the DNA matches it firmly. A row's size may be missing; if present it is once, few, many or a size class.

d_gene: TRBD2; abundance: .; j_gene: TRBJ2-2; v_gene: TRBV4-2; CDR3nt: TGTGCCAGCAGCCACAAGAATCAGGGAACGAGCGGGAGGGCCGTGGCCGGGGAGCTGTTTTTT; CDR3aa: CASSHKNQGTSGRAVAGELFF
d_gene: TRBD2; abundance: .; j_gene: TRBJ2-3; v_gene: TRBV9; CDR3nt: TGTGCCAGCAGCGTTCTCCCCGGGGGGGGCACAGATACGCAGTATTTT; CDR3aa: CASSVLPGGGTDTQYF
d_gene: TRBD1; abundance: .; j_gene: TRBJ1-1; v_gene: TRBV12-5; CDR3nt: TGTGCTAGTGGTCCCGGACAGGGGATGGAGACTGAAGCTTTCTTT; CDR3aa: CASGPGQGMETEAFF
d_gene: TRBD1; abundance: .; j_gene: TRBJ2-7; v_gene: TRBV29-1; CDR3nt: TGCAGCGTTGCTGGACAGGGGTACGAGCAGTACTTC; CDR3aa: CSVAGQGYEQYF
d_gene: TRBD2; abundance: .; j_gene: TRBJ2-1; v_gene: TRBV2; CDR3nt: TGTGCCAGCAGTGAAGGGCGTCTAGCGGACAATGAGCAGTTCTTC; CDR3aa: CASSEGRLADNEQFF
d_gene: .; abundance: .; j_gene: TRBJ1-1; v_gene: TRBV30; CDR3nt: TGTGCCTGGGGTTGGGGCAAATCGTCTGAAGCTTTCTTT; CDR3aa: CAWGWGKSSEAFF
d_gene: TRBD2; abundance: .; j_gene: TRBJ2-7; v_gene: TRBV6-1; CDR3nt: TGTGCCAGCAGTGGGCGAGGGACTAGCGGATACGAGCAGTACTTC; CDR3aa: CASSGRGTSGYEQYF
d_gene: .; abundance: once; j_gene: TRBJ1-5; v_gene: TRBV13; CDR3nt: TGTGCCAGCAGCTTGGGGAGGGGTGGGACTGGTAGCAATCAGCCCCAGCATTTT; CDR3aa: CASSLGRGGTGSNQPQHF
d_gene: .; abundance: .; j_gene: TRBJ1-5; v_gene: TRBV7-3; CDR3nt: TGTGCCAGCAGCTTAAGGAGGAATCAGCCCCAGCATTTT; CDR3aa: CASSLRRNQPQHF
d_gene: .; abundance: few; j_gene: TRBJ1-2; v_gene: TRBV9; CDR3nt: TGTGCCAGCAGCGCCGGGTCCCACTTAGACTATGGCTACACCTTC; CDR3aa: CASSAGSHLDYGYTF
d_gene: .; abundance: .; j_gene: TRBJ1-6; v_gene: TRBV6-5; CDR3nt: TGTGCCAGCAGTTACGAGGTCAGGGTGGGATCACCCCTCCACTTT; CDR3aa: CASSYEVRVGSPLHF
d_gene: .; abundance: .; j_gene: TRBJ2-2; v_gene: TRBV5-1; CDR3nt: TGCGCCAGCAGGGAACAGGGCCGTGACACCGGGGAGCTGTTTTTT; CDR3aa: CASREQGRDTGELFF
d_gene: .; abundance: .; j_gene: TRBJ1-3; v_gene: TRBV28; CDR3nt: TGTGCCAGCAGTTTCACAGGGCTCGGAAACACCATATATTTT; CDR3aa: CASSFTGLGNTIYF
d_gene: TRBD2; abundance: once; j_gene: TRBJ2-7; v_gene: TRBV4-2; CDR3nt: TGTGCCAGCAGCCAGGTGGGACTATCTCGCGACGAGCAGTACTTC; CDR3aa: CASSQVGLSRDEQYF
d_gene: .; abundance: .; j_gene: TRBJ2-7; v_gene: TRBV7-6; CDR3nt: TGTGCCAGCAGCACGGGACTCCAGGAGCAGTACTTC; CDR3aa: CASSTGLQEQYF
d_gene: TRBD1; abundance: .; j_gene: TRBJ2-6; v_gene: TRBV29-1; CDR3nt: TGCAGCGTGGCCCTCGGGACAGGGGTTGGGGCCAACGTCCTGACTTTC; CDR3aa: CSVALGTGVGANVLTF
d_gene: .; abundance: .; j_gene: TRBJ1-1; v_gene: TRBV5-1; CDR3nt: TGCGCCAGCAGCACACGTAGGGGCGACACTGAAGCTTTCTTT; CDR3aa: CASSTRRGDTEAFF
d_gene: .; abundance: .; j_gene: TRBJ2-3; v_gene: TRBV7-6; CDR3nt: TGTGCCAGCAGCTCCACATACAGGGAGAGAGATACGCAGTATTTT; CDR3aa: CASSSTYRERDTQYF
d_gene: TRBD1; abundance: .; j_gene: TRBJ1-5; v_gene: TRBV9; CDR3nt: TGTGCCAGCAGCGCTGGGACAGGGCGACAGCCCCAGCATTTT; CDR3aa: CASSAGTGRQPQHF
d_gene: .; abundance: .; j_gene: TRBJ2-1; v_gene: TRBV7-2; CDR3nt: TGTGCCAGCAGCTTAGTTTATAGCGGAGTCCTGAGCTCCTACAATGAGCAGTTCTTC; CDR3aa: CASSLVYSGVLSSYNEQFF
d_gene: TRBD2; abundance: .; j_gene: TRBJ2-1; v_gene: TRBV5-1; CDR3nt: TGCGCCAGCAGCTCGACTAGCGGGGCCTTGGATGAGCAGTTCTTC; CDR3aa: CASSSTSGALDEQFF
d_gene: TRBD1; abundance: .; j_gene: TRBJ1-3; v_gene: TRBV4-2; CDR3nt: TGTGCCAGCAGCCAAGGACAGGGTCCCTCTGGAAACACCATATATTTT; CDR3aa: CASSQGQGPSGNTIYF
d_gene: .; abundance: once; j_gene: TRBJ1-4; v_gene: TRBV9; CDR3nt: TGTGCCAGCAGCGAGGGGACACTGAACGAAAAACTGTTTTTT; CDR3aa: CASSEGTLNEKLFF
d_gene: TRBD1; abundance: few; j_gene: TRBJ2-7; v_gene: TRBV11-2; CDR3nt: TGTGCCAGCAGCTTAGCGACAGGGGGTTCCTACGAGCAGTACTTC; CDR3aa: CASSLATGGSYEQYF
d_gene: .; abundance: .; j_gene: TRBJ2-3; v_gene: TRBV30; CDR3nt: TGTGCCTGGAGTGTAGGGACATTCAAGGCGCAGTATTTT; CDR3aa: CAWSVGTFKAQYF
d_gene: .; abundance: .; j_gene: TRBJ2-1; v_gene: TRBV7-3; CDR3nt: TGTGCCAGCAGCACAAACAATGAGCAGTTCTTC; CDR3aa: CASSTNNEQFF
d_gene: TRBD1; abundance: .; j_gene: TRBJ1-2; v_gene: TRBV5-6; CDR3nt: TGTGCCAGCAGCTTGATAGCTCGGGACAGGGTAAGGGGCTACACCTTC; CDR3aa: CASSLIARDRVRGYTF
d_gene: TRBD2; abundance: .; j_gene: TRBJ2-3; v_gene: TRBV11-2; CDR3nt: TGTGCCAGCAGCTCGTGGGGGCTAGCGGGGGGGCCGGGCACAGATACGCAGTATTTT; CDR3aa: CASSSWGLAGGPGTDTQYF
d_gene: .; abundance: .; j_gene: TRBJ2-1; v_gene: TRBV7-3; CDR3nt: TGTGCCAGCAGCAAAACCGGGTCCAACTCCAATGAGCAGTTCTTC; CDR3aa: CASSKTGSNSNEQFF
d_gene: .; abundance: .; j_gene: TRBJ1-1; v_gene: TRBV10-3; CDR3nt: TGTGCCATCAGTGACAGGGCGAACACTGAAGCTTTCTTT; CDR3aa: CAISDRANTEAFF
d_gene: TRBD1; abundance: .; j_gene: TRBJ2-7; v_gene: TRBV7-9; CDR3nt: TGTGCCAGCAGACCGGGACAGGGGGCTTACGAGCAGTACTTC; CDR3aa: CASRPGQGAYEQYF
d_gene: .; abundance: .; j_gene: TRBJ2-5; v_gene: TRBV7-9; CDR3nt: TGTGCCAGCAGCACTCGAGTGGAAGAGACCCAGTACTTC; CDR3aa: CASSTRVEETQYF
d_gene: TRBD2; abundance: .; j_gene: TRBJ2-2; v_gene: TRBV10-3; CDR3nt: TGTGCCATCAGGCGAGCGGGGGGAGATACCGGGGAGCTGTTTTTT; CDR3aa: CAIRRAGGDTGELFF